The 20 T cell receptor beta chains listed next were all sequenced from one sample in a study of T cells in Graves' hyperthyroidism and ophthalmopathy. The investigators amplified TCR beta CDR3 regions from RNA transcripts. Using the HTBI primer set, a first-round RT-PCR was run on the TCR CDR3. TCRdb re-called the multiplex PCR reads with MiXCR, one entry per CDR3 protein. The repertoire has hundreds of thousands of distinct CDR3 sequences, 20% to 25% of them found once; the top ten carry approximately 49%. Input material: blood. The receptors derive from a woman between 70 and 85 years old with Graves' ophthalmopathy.

This rearrangement joins TRBV14 to TRBJ1-2; TRBD1 might be the D (5 bases). The V gene lost 5 bases and the J gene lost 8 bases, with 21 bases spanning the gap. This CDR3 region has 15 residues. The germline V gene has CDR1 SGHDN and CDR2 FVKESK. This CDR3 reads CASSKSPSGERGYTF. The CDR3 bases are TGTGCCAGCAGCAAGTCCCCATCGGGGGAGAGGGGCTACACCTTC.

The chain joins TRBV5-1 to TRBJ2-7, with 7 bases matching TRBD1. The V and J ends lost 4 bases and 4 bases, in that order; junction bases with no gene match: 8. The length of the CDR3 is 14 residues. CDR1 and CDR2 (germline): SGHRS, YFSETQ. CDR3 nucleotides: TGCGCCAGCAGCCCGGGACAGAGGCATTACGAGCAGTACTTC. Translating it yields CASSPGQRHYEQYF.

This clonotype was seen ten or more times. The rearrangement uses TRBV7-3 and TRBJ2-3; 10 bases are shared with TRBD1. CDR3 size: 15 residues. Trimming cost V 3 bases and J 4 bases; bases outside gene matches: 4. CDR1 is SGHTA and CDR2 is FQGTGA in the germline V gene. Here the CDR3 DNA reads TGTGCCAGCAGCTTGACAGGGGGCGACGCAGATACGCAGTATTTT. Protein sequence: CASSLTGGDADTQYF.

Ten or more counts support this clonotype. The V call is TRBV11-2, the J call TRBJ2-1; 13 nucleotides align to TRBD2. This CDR3 is 15 amino acids long. Germline CDR1 and CDR2: SGHAT and FQNNGV. Trimming at V came to 5 bases and at J to 8 bases, leaving 6 bases not matched to a gene. The CDR3 DNA reads as TGTGCCAGCAGCCCCAGACTAGCGGGAGGTTATGAGCAGTTCTTC. This encodes CASSPRLAGGYEQFF. Supplemented by reference TRBV11-2 and TRBJ2-1, the full variable domain reads EAGVAQSPRYKIIEKRQSVAFWCNPISGHATLYWYQQILGQGPKLLIQFQNNGVVDDSQLPKDRFSAERLKGVDSTLKIQPAKLEDSAVYLCASSPRLAGGYEQFFGPGTRLTVL.

The chain has TRBV5-1 and TRBJ2-2; TRBD2 aligns across 14 bases. The V segment lost 1 base and the J segment 3 bases; nucleotides outside the gene matches: 8. CDR3 length: 19 residues. Looked up from germline, CDR1 is SGHRS and CDR2 is YFSETQ. CDR3 protein: CASSLIGTSGSVDTGELFF. The CDR3 bases are TGCGCCAGCAGCTTGATAGGGACTAGCGGGAGTGTGGACACCGGGGAGCTGTTTTTT. Supplemented by reference TRBV5-1 and TRBJ2-2, the full variable domain reads KAGVTQTPRYLIKTRGQQVTLSCSPISGHRSVSWYQQTPGQGLQFLFEYFSETQRNKGNFPGRFSGRQFSNSRSEMNVSTLELGDSALYLCASSLIGTSGSVDTGELFFGEGSRLTVL.

This clonotype was observed many times. A junction end diverges from the germline sequence, so it may reflect a read error. The chain joins TRBV5-1 to TRBJ2-1, with a weak D call TRBD1 (6 bases). The CDR3 extends over 12 amino acids. CDR1 and CDR2 (germline): SGHRS, YFSETQ. The CDR3 loop reads CASSLQGYEQFF. In DNA, the CDR3 is TGTGCCAGCAGTTTACAGGGCTATGAGCAGTTCTTC.

This CDR3 is CSAKRHMNLGPLHF. The CDR3 nucleotides read TGCAGTGCGAAAAGACACATGAACCTCGGCCCCCTCCACTTT. The rearrangement joins TRBV20-1 to TRBJ1-6; D uncertain. The germline V gene has CDR1 DFQATT and CDR2 SNEGSKA (reference sequence). The CDR3 consists of 14 residues. V was pared by 6 bases and J by 13 bases, with 22 bases between.

In its sample, this clonotype was seen many times. The V call is TRBV28, the J call TRBJ2-7, with 8 bases fitting TRBD1. The V and J ends lost 4 bases and 8 bases, in that order; junction bases with no gene match: 10. The CDR3 runs to 14 residues. Germline CDR1 MDHEN, CDR2 SYDVKM. The CDR3 loop is CASSSTLQGAKQYF. For the CDR3, the DNA is TGTGCCAGCAGTTCAACCCTCCAGGGGGCTAAGCAGTACTTC.

The chain uses TRBV4-1 and TRBJ2-7; D is possibly TRBD1 (6 bases). Germline CDR1 reads MGHRA; CDR2 reads YSYEKL. The V gene lost 4 bases and the J gene lost 5 bases, with 15 bases spanning the gap. The CDR3 is 14 amino acids. The CDR3 bases are TGCGCCAGCAGCCGGAGGACAGAGCCAAACGAGCAGTACTTC. Amino acid sequence: CASSRRTEPNEQYF.

The chain links TRBV20-1 to TRBJ2-1; the D gene is possibly TRBD1 (5 bases). Germline V gives CDR1 DFQATT, CDR2 SNEGSKA (reference sequence). V lost 3 bases and J 5 bases, leaving 11 bases between the germline ends. This CDR3 contains 13 residues. CDR3 residues: CSASGGANNEQFF. For the CDR3, the DNA is TGCAGTGCTAGTGGTGGGGCAAACAATGAGCAGTTCTTC.

This clonotype appeared many times. V is TRBV12-3 or TRBV12-4 and J is TRBJ2-5, with 10 bases fitting TRBD2. This CDR3 has 16 residues. The junction had 12 bases not matched to a gene; V was cut back by 6 bases and J by 5 bases. This CDR3 is CASRGPSGSTMETQYF. CDR3 sequence (DNA): TGTGCCAGCAGGGGTCCTAGCGGGAGTACGATGGAGACCCAGTACTTC.

The genes are TRBV13 and TRBJ2-1; D is perhaps TRBD1 or TRBD2 (6 bases each). This CDR3 has 14 residues. Trimming took 5 bases from V and 8 from J, leaving 16 bases between them. CDR1 and CDR2 from the germline V gene are PRHDT and FYEKMQ (reference sequence). The CDR3 region has the DNA TGTGCCAGCAGCCGCCCCGGGGGCGGGGATGAGCAGTTCTTC. Its protein is CASSRPGGGDEQFF. The variable domain in full, with the rest retrieved from reference TRBV13 and TRBJ2-1, is AAGVIQSPRHLIKEKRETATLKCYPIPRHDTVYWYQQGPGQDPQFLISFYEKMQSDKGSIPDRFSAQQFSDYHSELNMSSLELGDSALYFCASSRPGGGDEQFFGPGTRLTVL.

V gene TRBV20-1 combines with J gene TRBJ1-5, with 7 bases identical to TRBD1. CDR3 length equals 13 residues. The germline V gene has CDR1 DFQATT and CDR2 SNEGSKA (reference sequence). V lost 5 bases to trimming and J lost 4 bases; unmatched junction nucleotides: 5. In nucleotides, the CDR3 is TGCAGTGCTGGCGGGACAGCTAATCAGCCCCAGCATTTT. Its translation is CSAGGTANQPQHF.

This clonotype was observed a few times. The genes are TRBV2 and TRBJ2-5; 7 nucleotides agree with TRBD1. Germline CDR1 is SNHLY and CDR2 is FYNNEI. This CDR3 has 12 amino acids. With V trimmed by 8 bases and J by 2 bases, 2 bases remained unmatched. CDR3 protein: CASGTAQETQYF. CDR3 nucleotides: TGTGCCAGCGGGACAGCTCAAGAGACCCAGTACTTC. The full variable domain, with the rest looked up from reference TRBV2 and TRBJ2-5, is EPEVTQTPSHQVTQMGQEVILRCVPISNHLYFYWYRQILGQKVEFLVSFYNNEISEKSEIFDDQFSVERPDGSNFTLKIRSTKLEDSAMYFCASGTAQETQYFGPGTRLLVL.

This clonotype was seen at least ten times. J is TRBJ2-3 and V is TRBV28, with TRBD2 matching over 14 bases. CDR3 length: 16 amino acids. Unmatched junction bases numbered 11, after V lost 5 bases and J lost 10 bases. Looked up from germline, CDR1 is MDHEN and CDR2 is SYDVKM. The CDR3 reads CASSPMTSGRAFAQYF. DNA of the CDR3: TGTGCCAGCAGTCCTATGACTAGCGGGAGGGCCTTCGCGCAGTATTTT. The variable domain in full, completed from reference TRBV28 and TRBJ2-3, reads DVKVTQSSRYLVKRTGEKVFLECVQDMDHENMFWYRQDPGLGLRLIYFSYDVKMKEKGDIPEGYSVSREKKERFSLILESASTNQTSMYLCASSPMTSGRAFAQYFGPGTRLTVL.

The V call is TRBV5-5, the J call TRBJ1-1; D is undetermined. V was pared by 4 bases and J by 1 base, with 14 bases between. The CDR3 runs 15 residues. The germline V gene has CDR1 SGHKS and CDR2 YYEKEE (reference sequence). The CDR3 coding sequence is TGTGCCAGCAGCCACGCTATGATGAAGAACACTGAAGCTTTCTTT. It encodes CASSHAMMKNTEAFF.

The chain couples TRBV29-1 to TRBJ2-7, with 7 positions matching TRBD1. CDR1 and CDR2 from the germline V gene are SQVTM and ANQGSEA. The CDR3 has 12 residues. Losses at the gene ends were 5 bases for V and 4 bases for J; bases not matched to a gene: 5. The CDR3 sequence: CSVQRQGYEQYF. CDR3 nucleotides: TGCAGCGTTCAGAGACAGGGTTACGAGCAGTACTTC.

The chain recombines TRBV7-2 with TRBJ1-1, with 7 bases that match TRBD1. Germline V gene data show CDR1 as SGHTA and CDR2 as FQGNSA. The CDR3 is made up of 12 amino acids. V lost 4 bases and J lost 10; bases outside the gene matches: 6. The CDR3 coding sequence is TGTGCCAGCAGCTCGCAGGGGGAGGTAGCTTTCTTT. Its translation is CASSSQGEVAFF.

The rearrangement uses TRBV10-2 and TRBJ2-1; no clear D gene. The V gene's germline CDR1 is WSHSY and CDR2 SAAADI. Trimming shortened V by 5 bases and J by 10 bases, and 12 bases separated the two germline ends. CDR3 size: 12 residues. This CDR3 reads CASSRATGEQFF. For the CDR3, the DNA is TGCGCCAGCAGTCGGGCAACTGGGGAGCAGTTCTTC.

This chain connects TRBV6-1 to TRBJ1-2, with a weak D call TRBD1 (6 bases). V lost 4 bases to trimming and J lost 8 bases, with 14 bases between them. The CDR3 is 13 residues long. Germline CDR1 reads MNHNS; CDR2 reads SASEGT. CDR3 DNA: TGTGCCAGCAGTGGAATTCGGACAGTCGGCTACACCTTC. Residues: CASSGIRTVGYTF.